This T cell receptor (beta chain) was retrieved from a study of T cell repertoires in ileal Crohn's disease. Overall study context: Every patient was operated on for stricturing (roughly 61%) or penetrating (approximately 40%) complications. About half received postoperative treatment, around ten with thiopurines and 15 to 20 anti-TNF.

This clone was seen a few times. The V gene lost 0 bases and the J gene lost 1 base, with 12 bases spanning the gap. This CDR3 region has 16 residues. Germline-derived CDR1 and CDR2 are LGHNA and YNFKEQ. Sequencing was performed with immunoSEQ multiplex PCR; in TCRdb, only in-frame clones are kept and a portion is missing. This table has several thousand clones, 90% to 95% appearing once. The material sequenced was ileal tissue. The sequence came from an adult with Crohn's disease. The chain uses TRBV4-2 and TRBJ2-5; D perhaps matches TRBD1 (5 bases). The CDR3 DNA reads TGTGCCAGCAGCCAAGACCCAGTGGGGCCCCAAGAGACCCAGTACTTC. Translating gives CASSQDPVGPQETQYF.